These 18 T cell receptor beta chains were all obtained from the same sample, sequenced in a study of beta chain features in type 1 diabetes. The study's findings and limits: All four CD4+ subsets of Type 1 diabetes patients contained TCRB CDR3s that were moderately but significantly shorter.

These receptors have no known antigen. TCRB transcripts that were expressed got sequenced, as all of the isolated RNA had been reverse transcribed. Assay: immunoSEQ multiplex PCR; the TCRdb copy retains only in-frame clones and omits some. The sample holds about 160,000 clones; approximately 10% are singletons and the top ten take 0.45% to 0.6%. Material for sequencing was central memory CD4+ T cells from blood. These receptors came from a man aged 25 to 40 with type 1 diabetes.

The V call is TRBV7-3, the J call TRBJ2-1; weak D call: TRBD2 (6 bases). Germline CDR1 reads SGHTA; CDR2 reads FQGTGA. The length of the CDR3 is 15 residues. Trimming took off 2 bases at V and 0 bases at J, with 8 bases between the two ends. This CDR3 reads CASSLGSGSYNEQFF. The CDR3 bases are TGTGCCAGCAGCTTAGGTAGCGGCTCCTACAATGAGCAGTTCTTC.

V is TRBV7-8 and J is TRBJ1-2; TRBD1 might be the D (6 bases). Trimming took 0 bases from V and 10 from J, leaving 21 bases between them. This CDR3 has 16 residues. Germline CDR1 and CDR2: SGHVS and FQNEAQ. The CDR3 bases are TGTGCCAGCAGCTTAGCTGGAGGCCCGCAGGGGAATTACTACACCTTC. It translates to CASSLAGGPQGNYYTF.

This clone was counted only a few times. The genes are TRBV7-2 and TRBJ2-3; 8 bases are shared with TRBD2. Germline V lookup: CDR1 SGHTA, CDR2 FQGNSA. V was pared by 5 bases and J by 8 bases, with 12 bases of the junction left unmatched. This CDR3 spans 15 amino acids. DNA for the CDR3: TGTGCCAGCAGCGCCCAGACCAGGCGGGGGGCTACGCAGTATTTT. It encodes CASSAQTRRGATQYF. The entire variable domain, with the rest obtained from reference TRBV7-2 and TRBJ2-3, is as follows: GAGVSQSPSNKVTEKGKDVELRCDPISGHTALYWYRQSLGQGLEFLIYFQGNSAPDKSGLPSDRFSAERTGGSVSTLTIQRTQQEDSAVYLCASSAQTRRGATQYFGPGTRLTVL.

The rearrangement links TRBV29-1 to TRBJ2-7, with 9 nucleotides matching TRBD1. V shed 2 bases, J shed 3 bases, and the junction held 2 bases outside the gene matches. CDR1 is SQVTM and CDR2 is ANQGSEA in the germline V gene. The CDR3 spans 13 residues. CDR3 in amino acids: CSVERDRVYEQYF. Written as DNA, the CDR3 is TGCAGCGTTGAAAGGGACAGGGTCTACGAGCAGTACTTC.

The rearrangement uses TRBV4-3 and TRBJ2-3; a weak D match, TRBD1 (6 bases). Looked up from germline, CDR1 is LGHNA and CDR2 is YSLEER. The CDR3 is 15 residues long. V was pared by 0 bases and J by 6 bases, with 13 bases between. The CDR3 protein is CASSQDWAGADTQYF. For the CDR3, the DNA is TGCGCCAGCAGCCAAGATTGGGCAGGGGCTGATACGCAGTATTTT.

V gene TRBV4-2 combines with J gene TRBJ1-1, with D possibly TRBD1 on 5 matching bases. V shed 1 base and J shed 3 bases, with 9 bases lying between them. Per the germline V gene, CDR1 is LGHNA and CDR2 is YNFKEQ. The CDR3 contains 14 residues. The CDR3: CASSQVGRDTEAFF. The CDR3 region has the DNA TGTGCCAGCAGCCAAGTTGGCAGGGACACTGAAGCTTTCTTT.

This clone has more than one count but fewer than ten. The chain employs TRBV29-1 and TRBJ2-3, with 7 bases identical to TRBD2. Per germline, CDR1 SQVTM and CDR2 ANQGSEA. The CDR3 sequence is 16 residues long. V trimming: 5 bases; J trimming: 0 bases; junction bases outside the gene matches: 11. CDR3 region: CSVRSGMGFSTDTQYF. CDR3 nucleotide sequence: TGCAGCGTTAGGAGCGGGATGGGATTTAGCACAGATACGCAGTATTTT.

This clone was seen a handful of times. The J gene is TRBJ2-7, the V gene TRBV18, with TRBD2 matching over 9 bases. J was trimmed by 5 bases and V by 2 bases; bases with no gene match: 7. Germline values: CDR1 KGHSH, CDR2 LQKENI. The CDR3 has 15 amino acids. CDR3 sequence: CASSPGEGGRDEQYF. As DNA, the CDR3 is TGTGCCAGCTCACCAGGGGAAGGCGGGAGGGACGAGCAGTACTTC.

The rearrangement joins TRBV11-2 to TRBJ1-1, with TRBD1 matching over 9 bases. V lost 2 bases to trimming and J lost 3 bases; unmatched junction nucleotides: 13. The CDR3 is 18 amino acids. The germline gives CDR1 SGHAT, CDR2 FQNNGV. The CDR3 region is CASSLSRYRGHDDTEAFF. CDR3 in DNA: TGTGCCAGCAGCTTATCACGATACAGGGGGCACGATGACACTGAAGCTTTCTTT.

This clone has a handful of counts. The chain has TRBV11-2 and TRBJ2-4; D is possibly TRBD1 (5 bases). V dropped 5 bases and J dropped 5 bases, with 10 bases sitting between them. Germline V gene data show CDR1 as SGHAT and CDR2 as FQNNGV. The CDR3 loop spans 13 amino acids. For the CDR3, the DNA is TGTGCCAGCAGCGTGGACAAGCAAAACATTCAGTACTTC. Translating it yields CASSVDKQNIQYF.

This clone showed up just a few times. This sequence joins TRBV30 and TRBJ2-3, with a possible D match to TRBD2 (6 bases). Looked up from germline, CDR1 is GTSNPN and CDR2 is SVGIG (reference sequence). Trimming left V 6 bases short and J 6 bases short, with 13 bases between. The CDR3 contains 12 residues. The CDR3 coding sequence is TGTGCCTGCGGGACTTTATCGGATACGCAGTATTTT. It codes for CACGTLSDTQYF.

The V and J genes are TRBV29-1 and TRBJ1-5, with 7 bases aligning to TRBD1. The CDR3 totals 12 residues. Germline V lookup: CDR1 SQVTM, CDR2 ANQGSEA. The V and J ends lost 8 bases and 2 bases, in that order; junction bases with no gene match: 3. The CDR3 spells CSTGTGNQPQHF. The CDR3 DNA is TGCAGCACTGGGACAGGCAATCAGCCCCAGCATTTT.

The chain is built from TRBV30 and TRBJ1-2, with a possible D match to TRBD1 (5 bases). The germline CDR1 and CDR2 sequences are GTSNPN and SVGIG (reference sequence). Trimming took 1 base from V and 5 from J, leaving 14 bases between them. This CDR3 is built from 14 residues. This chain's CDR3 is CAWSALGARYGYTF. CDR3 nucleotide sequence: TGTGCCTGGAGTGCCCTTGGGGCGCGGTATGGCTACACCTTC.

This clone showed up just a few times. This rearrangement joins TRBV28 to TRBJ2-7, with 8 bases that match TRBD1. The CDR3 length is 15 residues. The germline V gene encodes CDR1 MDHEN and CDR2 SYDVKM. V shed 6 bases and J 2 bases; nucleotides not matched to a gene: 9. The CDR3 sequence is CASRSPDRATYEQYF. CDR3 sequence (DNA): TGTGCCAGCAGGTCCCCGGACAGGGCCACCTACGAGCAGTACTTC.

This chain links TRBV5-4 with TRBJ2-3; 7 nucleotides align to TRBD2. V dropped 1 base and J dropped 10; count of bases not matched to a gene: 12. CDR1 SGHNT and CDR2 YYREEE come from the germline V gene (reference sequence). This CDR3 has 15 amino acids. CDR3 residues: CASSLREAPGGSQYF. CDR3 nucleotides: TGTGCCAGCAGCTTGCGGGAGGCCCCCGGCGGGTCGCAGTATTTT.

CDR3 DNA sequence: TGCAGCGCCGATGGACTAGCTGGCGATACGCAGTATTTT. Translating gives CSADGLAGDTQYF. The V and J genes are TRBV29-1 and TRBJ2-3; TRBD2 matches at 8 bases. V dropped 7 bases and J dropped 6; count of bases not matched to a gene: 9. Germline assignment: CDR1 SQVTM and CDR2 ANQGSEA. The CDR3 covers 13 residues.

This clone was found many times. CDR3 residues: CASRASGISYEQYF. The CDR3 DNA sequence: TGTGCCAGTAGGGCTAGCGGAATCTCCTACGAGCAGTACTTC. The chain recombines TRBV19 with TRBJ2-7; TRBD2 matches at 7 bases. Germline loops: CDR1 LNHDA, CDR2 SQIVND (reference sequence). This CDR3 comprises 14 residues. V lost 6 bases to trimming and J lost 0 bases; unmatched junction nucleotides: 5.

The chain combines TRBV29-1 with TRBJ2-7; perhaps TRBD2 as D (5 bases). CDR3 length: 12 residues. CDR1 and CDR2 from the germline V gene are SQVTM and ANQGSEA. Trimming took off 0 bases at V and 7 bases at J, with 10 bases between the two ends. The CDR3 region is CSVEDRGREQYF. CDR3 sequence (DNA): TGCAGCGTTGAAGATAGAGGGCGAGAGCAGTACTTC.